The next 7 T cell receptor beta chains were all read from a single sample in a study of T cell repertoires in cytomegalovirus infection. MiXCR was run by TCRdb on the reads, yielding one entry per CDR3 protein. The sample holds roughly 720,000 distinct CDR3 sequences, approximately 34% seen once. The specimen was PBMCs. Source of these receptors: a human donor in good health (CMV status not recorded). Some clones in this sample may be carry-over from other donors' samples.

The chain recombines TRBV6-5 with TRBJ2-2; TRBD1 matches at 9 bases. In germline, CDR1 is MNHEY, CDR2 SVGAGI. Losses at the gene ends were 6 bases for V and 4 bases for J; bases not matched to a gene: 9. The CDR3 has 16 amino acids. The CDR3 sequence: CASRNLDRGITGELFF. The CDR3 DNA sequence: TGTGCCAGCAGAAACCTGGACAGGGGTATCACCGGGGAGCTGTTTTTT.

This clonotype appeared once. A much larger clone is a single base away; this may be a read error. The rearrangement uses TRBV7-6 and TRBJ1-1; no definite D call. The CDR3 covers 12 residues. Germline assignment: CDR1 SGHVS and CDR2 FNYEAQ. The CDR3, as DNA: TGTGCCAGCAGCCCGGCGAACACTGAAGCTTTATTT. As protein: CASSPANTEALF.

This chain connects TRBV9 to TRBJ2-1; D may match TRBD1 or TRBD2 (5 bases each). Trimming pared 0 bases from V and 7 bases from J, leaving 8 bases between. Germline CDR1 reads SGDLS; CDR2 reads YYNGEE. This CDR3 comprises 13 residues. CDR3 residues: CASSVGGENEQFF. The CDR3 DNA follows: TGTGCCAGCAGCGTAGGAGGGGAGAATGAGCAGTTCTTC.

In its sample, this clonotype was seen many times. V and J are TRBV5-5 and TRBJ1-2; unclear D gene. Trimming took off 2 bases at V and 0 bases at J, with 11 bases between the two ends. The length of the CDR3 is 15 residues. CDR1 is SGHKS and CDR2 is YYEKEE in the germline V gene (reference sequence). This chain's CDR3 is CASSLEGSANYGYTF. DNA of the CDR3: TGTGCCAGCAGCTTAGAAGGCTCCGCTAACTATGGCTACACCTTC.

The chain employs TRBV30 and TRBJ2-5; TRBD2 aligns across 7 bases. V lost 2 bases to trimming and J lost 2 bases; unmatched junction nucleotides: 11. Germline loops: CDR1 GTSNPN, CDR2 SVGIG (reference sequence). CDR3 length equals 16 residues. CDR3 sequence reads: CAWSRDRGGLQETQYF. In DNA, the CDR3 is TGTGCCTGGAGTAGAGATAGGGGAGGGCTACAAGAGACCCAGTACTTC.

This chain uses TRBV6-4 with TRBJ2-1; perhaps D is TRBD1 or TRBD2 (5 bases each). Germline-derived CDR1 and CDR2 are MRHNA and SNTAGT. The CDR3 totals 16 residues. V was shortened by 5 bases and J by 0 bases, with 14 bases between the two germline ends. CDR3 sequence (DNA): TGTGCCAGCAGTCCCTGGCGAGGGGCCTCCTACAATGAGCAGTTCTTC. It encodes CASSPWRGASYNEQFF.

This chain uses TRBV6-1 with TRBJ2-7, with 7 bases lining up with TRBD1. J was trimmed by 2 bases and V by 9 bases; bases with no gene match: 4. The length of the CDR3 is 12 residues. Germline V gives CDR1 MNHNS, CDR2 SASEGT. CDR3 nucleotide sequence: TGTGCCAGTAGAGGGACAGCCTACGAGCAGTACTTC. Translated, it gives CASRGTAYEQYF.